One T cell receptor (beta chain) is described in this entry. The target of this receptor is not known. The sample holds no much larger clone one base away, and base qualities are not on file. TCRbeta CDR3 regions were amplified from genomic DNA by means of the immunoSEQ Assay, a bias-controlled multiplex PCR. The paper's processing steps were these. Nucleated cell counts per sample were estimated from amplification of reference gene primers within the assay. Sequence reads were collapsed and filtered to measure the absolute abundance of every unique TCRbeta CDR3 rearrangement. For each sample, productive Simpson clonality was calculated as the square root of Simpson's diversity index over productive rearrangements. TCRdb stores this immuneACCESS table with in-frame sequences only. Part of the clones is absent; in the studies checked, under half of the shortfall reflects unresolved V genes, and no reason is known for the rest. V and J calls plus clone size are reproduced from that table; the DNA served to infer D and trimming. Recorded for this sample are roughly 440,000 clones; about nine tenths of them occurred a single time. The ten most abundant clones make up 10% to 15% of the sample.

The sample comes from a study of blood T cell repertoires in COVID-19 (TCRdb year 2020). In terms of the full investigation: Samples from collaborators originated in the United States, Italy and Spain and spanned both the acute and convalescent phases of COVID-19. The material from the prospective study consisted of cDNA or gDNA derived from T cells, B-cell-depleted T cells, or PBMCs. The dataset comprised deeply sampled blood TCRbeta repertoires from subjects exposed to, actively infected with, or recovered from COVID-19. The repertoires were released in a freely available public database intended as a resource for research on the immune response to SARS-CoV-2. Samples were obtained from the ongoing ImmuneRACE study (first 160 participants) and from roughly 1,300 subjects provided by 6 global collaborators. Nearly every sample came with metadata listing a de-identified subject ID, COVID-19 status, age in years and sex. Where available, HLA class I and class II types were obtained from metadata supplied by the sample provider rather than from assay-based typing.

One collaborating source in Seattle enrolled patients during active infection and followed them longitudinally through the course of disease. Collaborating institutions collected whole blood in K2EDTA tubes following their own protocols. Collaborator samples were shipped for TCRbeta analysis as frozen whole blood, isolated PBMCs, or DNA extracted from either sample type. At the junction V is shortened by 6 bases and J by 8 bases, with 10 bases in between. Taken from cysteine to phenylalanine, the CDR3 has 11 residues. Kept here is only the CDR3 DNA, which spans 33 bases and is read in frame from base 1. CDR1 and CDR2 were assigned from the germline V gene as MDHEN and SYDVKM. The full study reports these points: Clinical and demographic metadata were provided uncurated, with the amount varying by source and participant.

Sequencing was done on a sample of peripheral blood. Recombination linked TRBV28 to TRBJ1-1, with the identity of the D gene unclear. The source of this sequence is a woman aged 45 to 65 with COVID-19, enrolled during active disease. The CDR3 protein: CASSTVEEAFF. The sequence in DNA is TGTGCCAGCAGCACGGTAGAGGAAGCTTTCTTT. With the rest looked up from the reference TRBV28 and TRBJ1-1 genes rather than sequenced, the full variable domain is DVKVTQSSRYLVKRTGEKVFLECVQDMDHENMFWYRQDPGLGLRLIYFSYDVKMKEKGDIPEGYSVSREKKERFSLILESASTNQTSMYLCASSTVEEAFFGQGTRLTVV.